This passage covers 13 T cell receptor beta chains from one sample sequenced in a study of lymphopenia after photon versus proton radiotherapy. TCRdb's table, derived via immunoSEQ multiplex PCR, lists solely in-frame clones and lacks some. The sample shows under 20,000 clones, 88% of them seen only once. The specimen comprised peripheral blood, sampled from a patient treated with proton-based radiotherapy. Source of these receptors: a man between 65 and 85 years old with pancreatic cancer.

The J gene is TRBJ1-4, the V gene TRBV18; 7 bases are shared with TRBD1. V gave up 1 base and J gave up 1 base; unmatched junction bases: 6. This CDR3 region has 17 residues. The germline CDR1 and CDR2 sequences are KGHSH and LQKENI. In nucleotides, the CDR3 is TGTGCCAGCTCACCACAGGGGGCGTCTGTAACTAATGAAAAACTGTTTTTT. It specifies CASSPQGASVTNEKLFF.

The rearrangement joins TRBV25-1 to TRBJ1-2; 9 bases align to TRBD1. V shed 6 bases and J 5 bases; nucleotides not matched to a gene: 1. This CDR3 spans 12 amino acids. Germline CDR1 MGHDK, CDR2 SYGVNS. CDR3 nucleotides: TGTGCCAGCAGCGGACAGGGGTATGGCTACACCTTC. Its protein is CASSGQGYGYTF.

The gene calls are TRBV6-1 and TRBJ2-3; TRBD2 might be the D (5 bases). The V and J ends lost 1 base and 10 bases respectively, with 9 bases between them. Germline CDR1 and CDR2: MNHNS and SASEGT. The CDR3 has 12 amino acids. The CDR3 spells CASSEVRVAQYF. The CDR3 DNA sequence: TGTGCCAGCAGTGAAGTGCGGGTGGCGCAGTATTTT.

The genes are TRBV19 and TRBJ2-5; 7 bases map to TRBD1. Germline loops: CDR1 LNHDA, CDR2 SQIVND (reference sequence). The V and J ends lost 3 bases and 3 bases, in that order; junction bases with no gene match: 4. CDR3 length: 14 amino acids. The CDR3 loop reads CASSMVQGKETQYF. The CDR3 nucleotides read TGTGCCAGTAGTATGGTACAGGGGAAAGAGACCCAGTACTTC.

This clone was observed once. The chain employs TRBV6-4 and TRBJ2-6; 11 nucleotides align to TRBD2. The CDR3 has 18 residues. Germline CDR1 MRHNA, CDR2 SNTAGT. The V segment lost 0 bases and the J segment 0 bases; nucleotides outside the gene matches: 1. The CDR3 is CASSDSSGRASGANVLTF. The CDR3 DNA reads as TGTGCCAGCAGTGACTCTAGCGGGAGGGCCTCTGGGGCCAACGTCCTGACTTTC.

This chain uses TRBV21-1 with TRBJ1-1. TRBV21-1 is a pseudogene segment. The CDR3 consists of 15 residues. CDR3 in amino acids: CASSKADPTNTEAFF. The DNA for the CDR3 is TGTGCCAGCAGCAAAGCGGACCCGACGAACACTGAAGCTTTCTTT.

The chain has TRBV6-1 and TRBJ2-6; D could derive from TRBD1 or TRBD2 (5 bases each). The CDR3 is made up of 17 amino acids. Trimming shortened V by 4 bases and J by 0 bases, and 13 bases separated the two germline ends. The germline V gene encodes CDR1 MNHNS and CDR2 SASEGT. CDR3 amino acids: CASSAGLPHSGANVLTF. The CDR3 bases are TGTGCCAGCAGTGCGGGGCTTCCCCACTCTGGGGCCAACGTCCTGACTTTC.

J is TRBJ2-7 and V is TRBV25-1; 8 bases align to TRBD1. J gave up 2 bases and V 2 bases, and 2 bases lay outside the gene matches. The germline gives CDR1 MGHDK, CDR2 SYGVNS. The CDR3 covers 14 residues. The CDR3 is CASSEGTGAYEQYF. CDR3 coding DNA: TGTGCCAGCAGTGAAGGGACAGGCGCCTACGAGCAGTACTTC.

CDR3 region: CASSHPGLAGRNTGELFF. CDR3 DNA: TGCGCCAGCAGCCATCCGGGACTAGCGGGGCGAAACACCGGGGAGCTGTTTTTT. The chain carries TRBV4-1 and TRBJ2-2; 13 nucleotides match TRBD2. Germline trimming cut 3 bases from V and 2 bases from J; bases unmatched to any gene: 6. The CDR3 runs 18 residues. The germline gives CDR1 MGHRA, CDR2 YSYEKL.

This chain joins TRBV9 and TRBJ2-5; no clear D. V was pared by 3 bases and J by 1 base, with 4 bases between. The CDR3 has 12 amino acids. Germline V lookup: CDR1 SGDLS, CDR2 YYNGEE. The CDR3 sequence: CASSASQETQYF. The CDR3 DNA follows: TGTGCCAGCAGCGCGAGCCAAGAGACCCAGTACTTC.

This clone was observed a handful of times. The V gene is TRBV28, the J gene TRBJ1-1; D might be TRBD1 (5 bases). Trimming left V 7 bases short and J 1 base short, with 16 bases between. This CDR3 is 15 amino acids long. Germline CDR1 is MDHEN and CDR2 is SYDVKM. The CDR3 coding sequence is TGTGCCAGCAATACCCAACCGGGGGGGAACACTGAAGCTTTCTTT. Its protein is CASNTQPGGNTEAFF.

The chain carries TRBV28 and TRBJ1-1; TRBD1 aligns across 10 bases. V lost 7 bases, J lost 0 bases, and 8 bases stayed unmatched. The CDR3 runs 16 residues. Germline V gene data show CDR1 as MDHEN and CDR2 as SYDVKM. This chain's CDR3 is CASTLGTGDLNTEAFF. CDR3 sequence (DNA): TGTGCCAGCACCCTGGGGACAGGGGATTTGAACACTGAAGCTTTCTTT. Full variable domain (missing parts from reference TRBV28 and TRBJ1-1): DVKVTQSSRYLVKRTGEKVFLECVQDMDHENMFWYRQDPGLGLRLIYFSYDVKMKEKGDIPEGYSVSREKKERFSLILESASTNQTSMYLCASTLGTGDLNTEAFFGQGTRLTVV.

CDR3 region: CASSEGSGATTEAFF. The CDR3 bases are TGTGCCAGCAGCGAGGGTTCCGGAGCGACCACTGAAGCTTTCTTT. This chain links TRBV7-3 with TRBJ1-1; no definite D call. The CDR3 has 15 amino acids. Trimming stripped 5 bases from V and 4 bases from J, with 17 bases between. Germline V gene data show CDR1 as SGHTA and CDR2 as FQGTGA.